This T cell receptor beta chain is drawn from a study of post-analysis software for immune sequencing data. Overall study context: Recorded disease courses covered relapsing-remitting, secondary progressive and progressive-relapsing multiple sclerosis. Some patients had no subtype annotation. Study-level points and caveats: The normalized Chao1 diversity of multiple sclerosis patients was significantly lower than that of controls. Relative to controls, patients had five TRBV segments at higher frequency, with TRBV5-6, TRBV5-1 and TRBV20-1 among these.

As for this clonotype: Antigen specificity is unknown. One end of the junction is discordant with germline, which a read error may explain.

Built from TCR beta cDNA, the libraries had unique molecular identifiers in them. T cells numbering 1 to 10 million yielded 450,000 to 600,000 cDNA molecules. MiXCR, applied by TCRdb to the PCR reads, yields one record per CDR3 protein. The table includes more than 450,000 distinct CDR3 sequences, around 44% detected once. CDR1 and CDR2 (germline): SGHRS, YFSETQ. CDR3 length: 15 residues. This clonotype was obtained from a girl aged 5-17 years with multiple sclerosis. This sequence joins TRBV5-1 and TRBJ1-2, with D hard to call. The sample consisted of blood. This CDR3 is CTSSSSPGSLYGYTF. As DNA, the CDR3 is TGCACCAGCAGTTCATCTCCAGGCTCTCTCTATGGCTACACCTTC.